What follows is one T cell receptor (beta chain) and its context. These data are taken from a study of blood T cell repertoires in COVID-19. The V end lost 4 bases, the J end lost 7 bases, and 17 bases lay between the germline ends. Per germline, CDR1 SGHNT and CDR2 YYREEE (reference sequence). The CDR3 has 14 residues. In the study's own analysis: Amplifying reference gene primers gave estimates of nucleated cell counts. TCRdb keeps only in-frame clones here, not all; method: immunoSEQ multiplex PCR. V and J calls and clone size are copied from that table; D and trimming were computed from the DNA. The profile covers over 45,000 clones, with around four fifths appearing a single time and around 4.9% taken by the ten largest.

The sequence was obtained from a human donor in a cohort sampled during active COVID-19. The specimen sequenced was peripheral blood. The rearrangement links TRBV5-4 to TRBJ1-2, with D maybe TRBD1 (6 bases). CDR3 DNA sequence: TGTGCCAGCAGCCGCCCCCCAGGGGAGCTTGGCTACACCTTC. Encoded protein: CASSRPPGELGYTF.